This T cell receptor (beta chain) stems from a study of blood T cell repertoires in COVID-19. The length of the CDR3 is 12 residues. Between the trimmed V and J ends, which lost 3 bases and 2 bases, there was a span of 4 bases. Libraries were prepared by immunoSEQ multiplex PCR; TCRdb keeps only in-frame clonotypes and omits some of them. Of 150,000 to 200,000 clones in the sample, approximately 82% are singletons; the top ten hold less than 5.5%. The sample taken for sequencing was PBMCs or T cells enriched from blood (not recorded which). The rearrangement links TRBV12-3 or TRBV12-4 to TRBJ1-1; D is uncertain. The TCR was taken from a woman between 55 and 75 years old with acute COVID-19. The CDR3 coding sequence is TGTGCCAGCAGTTTTCATAACACTGAAGCTTTCTTT. It codes for CASSFHNTEAFF.